The 25 T cell receptor beta chains presented below share a single source sample, sequenced in a study of blood T cell repertoires in COVID-19. Libraries were prepared by immunoSEQ multiplex PCR; TCRdb keeps only in-frame clonotypes and omits some of them. The sample lists over 450,000 clones; approximately 88% were seen once. The sequencing sample was made of peripheral blood. Receptor source: a woman aged 50 to 65 with COVID-19, enrolled during active disease.

This clone has more than one count but fewer than ten. Other DNA sequences in this sample translate to the same CDR3. The chain carries TRBV2 and TRBJ1-5, with D tentatively TRBD1 (5 bases). CDR3 length: 12 amino acids. Trimming pared 4 bases from V and 7 bases from J, leaving 8 bases between. The germline gives CDR1 SNHLY, CDR2 FYNNEI. This CDR3 is CASSAGGQPQHF. The CDR3 nucleotides read TGTGCCAGCAGTGCGGGGGGGCAGCCCCAGCATTTT.

This rearrangement joins TRBV11-1 to TRBJ2-7; possibly TRBD1 for D (5 bases). Germline CDR1 reads SGHAT; CDR2 reads FQDESV (reference sequence). The CDR3 length is 14 residues. The V end was cut by 1 base, the J end by 4 bases, with 11 bases between. The CDR3 sequence is CASSLGAREYEQYF. The CDR3 DNA reads as TGTGCCAGCAGCTTAGGGGCCAGGGAATACGAGCAGTACTTC. The entire variable domain, with the rest obtained from reference TRBV11-1 and TRBJ2-7, is as follows: EAEVAQSPRYKITEKSQAVAFWCDPISGHATLYWYRQILGQGPELLVQFQDESVVDDSQLPKDRFSAERLKGVDSTLKIQPAELGDSAMYLCASSLGAREYEQYFGPGTRLTVT.

The V gene is TRBV5-4, the J gene TRBJ1-1; the D is unclear. The CDR3 has 13 amino acids. CDR1 SGHNT and CDR2 YYREEE come from the germline V gene (reference sequence). V was pared by 4 bases and J by 3 bases, with 10 bases between. The CDR3 spells CASSRQVDTEAFF. The DNA of the CDR3 is TGTGCCAGCAGCCGACAAGTGGACACTGAAGCTTTCTTT.

V gene TRBV28 combines with J gene TRBJ2-2; no reliable D call. V was clipped by 6 bases and J by 6 bases, with 14 bases between them. The CDR3 length is 14 residues. The germline gives CDR1 MDHEN, CDR2 SYDVKM. The CDR3 DNA follows: TGTGCCAGCAGAACCCCATACGCGTCCGGGGAGCTGTTTTTT. Translated: CASRTPYASGELFF.

The gene calls are TRBV7-8 and TRBJ2-7; 8 positions agree with TRBD2. The germline CDR1 and CDR2 sequences are SGHVS and FQNEAQ. The CDR3 consists of 15 residues. Unmatched junction bases numbered 9, after V lost 5 bases and J lost 3 bases. The CDR3 loop reads CASSIREGTFYEQYF. The CDR3 DNA sequence: TGTGCCAGCAGCATCCGGGAGGGGACCTTCTACGAGCAGTACTTC. Based on the CDR3 plus reference TRBV7-8 and TRBJ2-7, the full variable domain is GAGVSQSPRYKVAKRGQDVALRCDPISGHVSLFWYQQALGQGPEFLTYFQNEAQLDKSGLPSDRFFAERPEGSVSTLKIQRTQQEDSAVYLCASSIREGTFYEQYFGPGTRLTVT.

The chain links TRBV4-1 to TRBJ2-1, with D tentatively TRBD1 (6 bases). V dropped 4 bases and J dropped 2 bases, with 15 bases sitting between them. This CDR3 contains 16 residues. Germline-derived CDR1 and CDR2 are MGHRA and YSYEKL. CDR3 loop: CASSPPGTRAYNEQFF. The CDR3 nucleotides read TGCGCCAGCAGCCCTCCCGGGACAAGGGCCTACAATGAGCAGTTCTTC.

The rearrangement joins TRBV10-3 to TRBJ1-4, with D uncertain. CDR3 length: 12 amino acids. The germline V gene has CDR1 ENHRY and CDR2 SYGVKD. V shed 3 bases and J shed 5 bases, with 4 bases lying between them. The CDR3 DNA follows: TGTGCCATCAGTGACGGGAATGAAAAACTGTTTTTT. This codes for CAISDGNEKLFF.

The chain recombines TRBV5-1 with TRBJ2-7; 9 bases map to TRBD2. This CDR3 contains 14 residues. The V segment lost 4 bases and the J segment 2 bases; nucleotides outside the gene matches: 4. Germline values: CDR1 SGHRS, CDR2 YFSETQ. The CDR3: CASSLTSGTYEQYF. In DNA form, the CDR3 reads TGCGCCAGCAGCCTGACTAGCGGTACCTACGAGCAGTACTTC. Full variable domain (outside the CDR3, taken from reference TRBV5-1 and TRBJ2-7): KAGVTQTPRYLIKTRGQQVTLSCSPISGHRSVSWYQQTPGQGLQFLFEYFSETQRNKGNFPGRFSGRQFSNSRSEMNVSTLELGDSALYLCASSLTSGTYEQYFGPGTRLTVT.

About this clone: Within the sample, other DNA sequences also encode this same CDR3. V usage is TRBV12-3 or TRBV12-4 and J usage is TRBJ1-1; 7 bases line up with TRBD1. The V segment lost 6 bases and the J segment 5 bases; nucleotides outside the gene matches: 3. The CDR3 loop spans 12 amino acids. CDR3 region: CASSPRGTEAFF. CDR3 nucleotides: TGTGCCAGCAGCCCCAGGGGGACTGAAGCTTTCTTT.

The chain combines TRBV9 with TRBJ2-7; D is uncertain. The CDR3 runs to 13 residues. CDR1 and CDR2 from the germline V gene are SGDLS and YYNGEE. V shed 3 bases and J shed 0 bases, with 7 bases lying between them. The CDR3 bases are TGTGCCAGCAGCGGAGGAGCCTCCTACGAGCAGTACTTC. Translation gives CASSGGASYEQYF. The full variable domain, in which reference TRBV9 and TRBJ2-7 provide the parts outside the CDR3, is DSGVTQTPKHLITATGQRVTLRCSPRSGDLSVYWYQQSLDQGLQFLIQYYNGEERAKGNILERFSAQQFPDLHSELNLSSLELGDSALYFCASSGGASYEQYFGPGTRLTVT.

The rearrangement uses TRBV5-1 and TRBJ1-1; tentative D call: TRBD1 (5 bases). Germline V gives CDR1 SGHRS, CDR2 YFSETQ. The ends were cut back, 4 bases at V and 3 bases at J, with 16 bases in the middle. This CDR3 has 15 amino acids. The CDR3 region is CASSTYQGEDTEAFF. The CDR3 DNA follows: TGCGCCAGCAGCACCTATCAAGGGGAGGACACTGAAGCTTTCTTT.

The rearrangement joins TRBV29-1 to TRBJ1-2; D is possibly TRBD1 (6 bases). Germline loops: CDR1 SQVTM, CDR2 ANQGSEA. The CDR3 spans 12 residues. Trimming cost V 5 bases and J 7 bases, with 14 bases left between them. The CDR3, as DNA: TGCAGCGTTTTGACAGGCCTCCTTGGCTACACCTTC. This codes for CSVLTGLLGYTF.

This sequence joins TRBV18 and TRBJ2-3; 11 bases map to TRBD2. This CDR3 region has 16 residues. V gave up 1 base and J gave up 1 base; unmatched junction bases: 1. The germline CDR1 and CDR2 sequences are KGHSH and LQKENI. The CDR3, as DNA: TGTGCCAGCTCACCACGACTAGCGGGGCGCACAGATACGCAGTATTTT. Translation: CASSPRLAGRTDTQYF.

The V and J genes are TRBV5-6 and TRBJ1-1, with TRBD1 matching 8 bases. The CDR3 is 13 residues long. Germline CDR1 and CDR2: SGHDT and YYEEEE. The junction had 4 bases not matched to a gene; V was cut back by 2 bases and J by 7 bases. This CDR3 is CASSFSGQGEAFF. As DNA, the CDR3 is TGTGCCAGCAGCTTTTCCGGACAGGGTGAAGCTTTCTTT.

V gene TRBV28 combines with J gene TRBJ2-7; a weak D match, TRBD1 (7 bases). The CDR3 has 14 amino acids. The V and J ends lost 6 bases and 7 bases respectively, with 19 bases between them. CDR1 is MDHEN, CDR2 SYDVKM, per germline. CDR3: CASSSGGKFREQYF. DNA of the CDR3: TGTGCCAGCAGCTCAGGGGGGAAGTTTAGAGAGCAGTACTTC.

This chain joins TRBV19 and TRBJ2-7; no definite D call. Trimming removed 4 bases at V and 5 bases at J, with 12 bases between. Germline CDR1 LNHDA, CDR2 SQIVND (reference sequence). The CDR3 contains 13 residues. CDR3 amino acids: CASSKVGTNEQYF. CDR3 nucleotides: TGTGCCAGTAGTAAGGTCGGAACTAACGAGCAGTACTTC.

This clone was observed once. The chain is built from TRBV2 and TRBJ2-7, with TRBD1 matching 10 bases. The CDR3 is 13 residues long. The V segment lost 6 bases and the J segment 5 bases; nucleotides outside the gene matches: 4. Germline V gene data show CDR1 as SNHLY and CDR2 as FYNNEI. CDR3 sequence (DNA): TGTGCCAGCAGCACCGGGACAGGGGACGAGCAGTACTTC. This sequence encodes CASSTGTGDEQYF.

This chain's CDR3 is CASSYSGRGGFSEQFF. The CDR3 DNA follows: TGTGCCAGCAGTTACTCTGGGCGGGGGGGCTTCAGTGAGCAGTTCTTC. V gene TRBV6-5 combines with J gene TRBJ2-1, with 9 bases lining up with TRBD2. This CDR3 spans 16 amino acids. J gave up 9 bases and V 0 bases, and 9 bases lay outside the gene matches. Germline V gene lookup returns CDR1 MNHEY and CDR2 SVGAGI.

On this clone itself: The junction and the germline gene differ at one end; a read error may be behind it. The genes are TRBV6-5 and TRBJ2-7; 7 nucleotides match TRBD1. The CDR3 length is 14 residues. Germline-derived CDR1 and CDR2 are MNHEY and SVGAGI. CDR3 residues: CASQWTGGPYEQCF. CDR3 nucleotides: TGTGCCAGCCAATGGACAGGCGGTCCCTACGAGCAGTGCTTC.

The chain links TRBV9 to TRBJ2-5; 7 nucleotides align to TRBD2. V trimming: 3 bases; J trimming: 1 base; junction bases outside the gene matches: 0. Germline CDR1 is SGDLS and CDR2 is YYNGEE. This CDR3 is 13 amino acids long. The DNA for the CDR3 is TGTGCCAGCAGCGGACTAGCCCAAGAGACCCAGTACTTC. Protein product: CASSGLAQETQYF.

The chain carries TRBV5-1 and TRBJ1-1; tentative D call: TRBD1 (5 bases). The CDR3 has 14 amino acids. V was trimmed by 4 bases and J by 3 bases, leaving 13 bases between them. CDR1 SGHRS and CDR2 YFSETQ come from the germline V gene. The CDR3 DNA reads as TGCGCCAGCAGCGCCCAGGGCGGACACACTGAAGCTTTCTTT. As protein: CASSAQGGHTEAFF.

This chain connects TRBV5-1 to TRBJ2-1, with 8 bases identical to TRBD2. The CDR3 totals 13 residues. Per germline, CDR1 SGHRS and CDR2 YFSETQ. Trimming cost V 6 bases and J 5 bases; bases outside gene matches: 4. CDR3 region: CASKTSDNNEQFF. DNA for the CDR3: TGCGCCAGCAAGACTAGCGATAACAATGAGCAGTTCTTC. Together with reference TRBV5-1 and TRBJ2-1, the CDR3 gives the full variable domain: KAGVTQTPRYLIKTRGQQVTLSCSPISGHRSVSWYQQTPGQGLQFLFEYFSETQRNKGNFPGRFSGRQFSNSRSEMNVSTLELGDSALYLCASKTSDNNEQFFGPGTRLTVL.

The chain links TRBV20-1 to TRBJ2-1, with D possibly being TRBD2 (6 bases). Germline assignment: CDR1 DFQATT and CDR2 SNEGSKA (reference sequence). CDR3 length: 13 amino acids. Trimming removed 3 bases from V and 7 bases from J, with 13 bases in between. The CDR3 spells CSASREDRNEQFF. The CDR3 coding sequence is TGCAGTGCTAGTAGGGAGGATCGGAATGAGCAGTTCTTC.

The chain links TRBV5-1 to TRBJ2-7, with D unclear. Germline CDR1 is SGHRS and CDR2 is YFSETQ. There are 13 residues in the CDR3. V was shortened by 5 bases and J by 3 bases, with 12 bases between the two germline ends. The CDR3 loop is CASRREILYEQYF. CDR3 DNA: TGCGCCAGCAGACGCGAGATCCTCTACGAGCAGTACTTC.

This clone occurred once. This rearrangement joins TRBV28 to TRBJ2-5; 8 bases fit TRBD2. V shed 5 bases, J shed 4 bases, and the junction held 6 bases outside the gene matches. This CDR3 has 14 residues. Germline V gene sequence: CDR1 MDHEN, CDR2 SYDVKM. The chain's CDR3 is CASSPPGGTETQYF. For the CDR3, the DNA is TGTGCCAGCAGTCCGCCGGGGGGGACAGAGACCCAGTACTTC.